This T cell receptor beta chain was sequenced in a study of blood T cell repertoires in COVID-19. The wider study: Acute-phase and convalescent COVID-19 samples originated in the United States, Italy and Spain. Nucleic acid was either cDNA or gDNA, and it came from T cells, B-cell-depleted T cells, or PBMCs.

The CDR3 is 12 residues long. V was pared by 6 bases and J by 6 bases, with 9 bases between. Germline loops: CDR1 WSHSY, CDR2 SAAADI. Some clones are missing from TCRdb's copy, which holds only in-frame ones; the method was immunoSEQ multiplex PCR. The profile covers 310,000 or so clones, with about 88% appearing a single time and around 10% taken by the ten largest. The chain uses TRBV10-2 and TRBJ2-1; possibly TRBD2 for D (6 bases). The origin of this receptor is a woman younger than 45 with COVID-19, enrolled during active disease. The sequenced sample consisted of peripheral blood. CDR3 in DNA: TGCGCCAGCAGGGAGACTAGCAATGAGCAGTTCTTC. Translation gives CASRETSNEQFF.